The entry below describes one TCR beta chain. Its antigen is unidentified. Possible read error: a much larger clone is one base away. Three rounds of nested PCR, following a modified ARM-PCR protocol, produced the TCRbeta library. TCRdb analysed the multiplex PCR reads with MiXCR anew, one entry per CDR3 protein. The sample consists of about 44,000 distinct CDR3 sequences, roughly 60% of them appearing once. This sample is drawn from a study of tumor and adjacent non-tumor tissue in lung cancer. For the study at large: Stage I to III disease affected some 11 men and a handful of women aged about 31 to 80. General observations from the study: Patients with more diverse tumor TCRs had worse survival.

This sample's RNA came from whole unsorted tissue. More than 3 cm separated this lung sample from the edge of the tumor. Newly diagnosed lung cancer patients had thoracic surgery in China, August–late 2014, without prior chemotherapy. In germline, CDR1 is MNHNS, CDR2 SASEGT. This CDR3 contains 16 residues. This clonotype originated in a woman in her thirties or forties with non-small cell lung cancer. The chain combines TRBV6-1 with TRBJ2-3; D is possibly TRBD2 (7 bases). Sample: distant non-tumor lung tissue. The CDR3 loop reads CTSSEFAGASTDTQYF. For the CDR3, the DNA is TGTACCAGCAGTGAATTTGCGGGGGCTAGCACAGATACGCAGTATTTT.